This entry lists 21 T cell receptor beta chains sequenced from one sample in a study of cytomegalovirus exposure and HLA in healthy donors. PCR employed 60 Vbeta and 13 Jbeta primers. Assay used: immunoSEQ multiplex PCR; TCRdb lists only in-frame clones, some missing. The table lists about 110,000 clones, 74% of them singletons, with around 5% in the top ten. The sequenced material came from PBMCs. The receptor set was obtained from a man aged 30-40 years in good health and CMV-seropositive.

The chain uses TRBV7-2 and TRBJ2-1; 7 nucleotides agree with TRBD2. This CDR3 has 15 residues. V lost 6 bases, J lost 10 bases, and 15 bases stayed unmatched. Germline V gene sequence: CDR1 SGHTA, CDR2 FQGNSA. The CDR3 spells CASRSTSDRHGEQFF. The CDR3 DNA reads TGTGCCAGCAGGAGCACTAGCGACCGTCACGGGGAGCAGTTCTTC.

The chain carries TRBV5-1 and TRBJ2-2; TRBD1 is a possible D gene (5 bases). Trimming removed 5 bases at V and 7 bases at J, with 12 bases between. CDR3 size: 13 residues. Germline CDR1 reads SGHRS; CDR2 reads YFSETQ. CDR3 nucleotides: TGCGCCAGCAGTCAGGGTAATCTCGGGGAGCTGTTTTTT. It yields the protein CASSQGNLGELFF.

The chain employs TRBV6-5 and TRBJ1-5; D not certain. This CDR3 is 12 amino acids long. Germline V gives CDR1 MNHEY, CDR2 SVGAGI. The V end lost 6 bases, the J end lost 4 bases, and 7 bases lay between the germline ends. In DNA form, the CDR3 reads TGTGCCAGCAGCGAGGGAAATCAGCCCCAGCATTTT. This codes for CASSEGNQPQHF.

This clone was seen a handful of times. The chain combines TRBV7-9 with TRBJ1-1, with D unclear. Trimming pared 3 bases from V and 10 bases from J, leaving 6 bases between. CDR3 length equals 10 residues. Germline V gene lookup returns CDR1 SEHNR and CDR2 FQNEAQ (reference sequence). The CDR3 DNA is TGTGCCAGCAGCTTGTCTTTAGCTTTCTTT. Its protein is CASSLSLAFF.

This clone has a single count. The CDR3 region has the DNA TGTGCCAGCTCACCGCCTGGCGGGGGCGAGGCCGGGGAGCTGTTTTTT. It specifies CASSPPGGGEAGELFF. This chain connects TRBV18 to TRBJ2-2, with a possible D match to TRBD2 (7 bases). V dropped 3 bases and J dropped 6 bases, with 17 bases sitting between them. Per the germline V gene, CDR1 is KGHSH and CDR2 is LQKENI. The CDR3 is 16 amino acids.

The gene calls are TRBV4-1 and TRBJ1-6; tentatively, D is TRBD1 (5 bases). The CDR3 has 15 amino acids. Germline assignment: CDR1 MGHRA and CDR2 YSYEKL. Trimming left V 6 bases short and J 8 bases short, with 17 bases between. In nucleotides, the CDR3 is TGCGCCAGCAGGCGCCCCGGGGGGGAGGATTCACCCCTCCACTTT. As protein: CASRRPGGEDSPLHF.

The chain is built from TRBV2 and TRBJ2-5; tentatively, D is TRBD1 (6 bases). This CDR3 has 15 residues. Trimming took off 0 bases at V and 3 bases at J, with 11 bases between the two ends. Germline loops: CDR1 SNHLY, CDR2 FYNNEI. CDR3 bases: TGTGCCAGCAGTGAAGCCAGGACAGACAAAGAGACCCAGTACTTC. Amino acid sequence: CASSEARTDKETQYF.

The chain recombines TRBV28 with TRBJ1-6; no definite D call. Looked up from germline, CDR1 is MDHEN and CDR2 is SYDVKM. V lost 2 bases to trimming and J lost 9 bases, with 8 bases between them. This CDR3 has 13 residues. The CDR3 sequence is CASSLPGISPLHF. The CDR3 DNA reads as TGTGCCAGCAGTTTACCGGGTATTTCACCCCTCCACTTT.

The genes are TRBV2 and TRBJ1-6; possible D gene TRBD1, 5 bases. The germline CDR1 and CDR2 sequences are SNHLY and FYNNEI. The CDR3 runs to 14 residues. V was shortened by 1 base and J by 5 bases, with 6 bases between the two germline ends. The CDR3 protein is CASSEVGDNSPLHF. Written as DNA, the CDR3 is TGTGCCAGCAGTGAAGTAGGGGATAATTCACCCCTCCACTTT. The complete variable domain, with remaining parts taken from reference TRBV2 and TRBJ1-6, reads EPEVTQTPSHQVTQMGQEVILRCVPISNHLYFYWYRQILGQKVEFLVSFYNNEISEKSEIFDDQFSVERPDGSNFTLKIRSTKLEDSAMYFCASSEVGDNSPLHFGNGTRLTVT.

This sequence joins TRBV6-5 and TRBJ2-5; D gene uncertain. Germline V CDR1 and CDR2: MNHEY, SVGAGI. Trimming shortened V by 10 bases and J by 0 bases, and 12 bases separated the two germline ends. This CDR3 spans 13 amino acids. The CDR3 sequence is CATSIEYQETQYF. Written as DNA, the CDR3 is TGTGCCACCTCCATAGAGTACCAAGAGACCCAGTACTTC.

The chain recombines TRBV19 with TRBJ2-2; maybe TRBD1 (6 bases). Germline CDR1 and CDR2: LNHDA and SQIVND (reference sequence). Trimming shortened V by 0 bases and J by 2 bases, and 16 bases separated the two germline ends. This CDR3 is 18 amino acids long. DNA of the CDR3: TGTGCCAGTAGTATAGAGTGGGTCCCGGGACACAACACCGGGGAGCTGTTTTTT. It specifies CASSIEWVPGHNTGELFF.

The chain carries TRBV2 and TRBJ1-1; 9 bases agree with TRBD1. The V and J ends lost 6 bases and 1 base, in that order; junction bases with no gene match: 3. The CDR3 runs 14 residues. Germline loops: CDR1 SNHLY, CDR2 FYNNEI. As DNA, the CDR3 is TGTGCCAGCAGGCGACAGGGGGGGAACACTGAAGCTTTCTTT. Its translation is CASRRQGGNTEAFF.

This clone was observed a few times. This sequence joins TRBV4-1 and TRBJ2-3, with 7 bases aligning to TRBD1. CDR1 is MGHRA, CDR2 YSYEKL, per germline. Trimming took 4 bases from V and 1 from J; bases not matched to a gene: 5. CDR3 length equals 15 residues. The CDR3 region is CASSLTGWGTDTQYF. The CDR3 region has the DNA TGCGCCAGCAGCCTGACAGGGTGGGGCACAGATACGCAGTATTTT.

The chain links TRBV7-7 to TRBJ1-1, with D possibly matching TRBD1 (5 bases). The V end was cut by 5 bases, the J end by 8 bases, with 24 bases between. This CDR3 contains 16 residues. CDR1 is SSHAT, CDR2 FNYEAQ, per germline (reference sequence). CDR3 amino acids: CASSPLGGGGIGEAFF. The CDR3 bases are TGTGCCAGCAGCCCCCTCGGGGGGGGTGGGATTGGGGAAGCTTTCTTT.

This sequence joins TRBV9 and TRBJ1-6, with 10 bases identical to TRBD1. Germline CDR1 reads SGDLS; CDR2 reads YYNGEE. There are 16 residues in the CDR3. Germline trimming cut 4 bases from V and 10 bases from J; bases unmatched to any gene: 11. The CDR3 DNA follows: TGTGCCAGCAGCCCCATGGGGGACAGGGGAGTCTCACCCCTCCACTTT. Translation gives CASSPMGDRGVSPLHF.

The V gene is TRBV4-3, the J gene TRBJ2-5, with 7 bases that match TRBD1. CDR1 and CDR2 from the germline V gene are LGHNA and YSLEER. Losses at the gene ends were 5 bases for V and 4 bases for J; bases not matched to a gene: 4. The CDR3 length is 13 residues. The CDR3 spells CASSADRRETQYF. DNA of the CDR3: TGCGCCAGCAGCGCGGACAGGCGAGAGACCCAGTACTTC.

The V gene is TRBV27, the J gene TRBJ1-5; D gene uncertain. The CDR3 is 14 amino acids. In germline, CDR1 is MNHEY, CDR2 SMNVEV (reference sequence). Trimming pared 0 bases from V and 0 bases from J, leaving 3 bases between. The CDR3 nucleotides read TGTGCCAGCAGTTTATCTCGTAGCAATCAGCCCCAGCATTTT. Protein product: CASSLSRSNQPQHF.

V gene TRBV27 combines with J gene TRBJ1-5; TRBD1 matches at 10 bases. CDR1 MNHEY and CDR2 SMNVEV come from the germline V gene (reference sequence). This CDR3 has 18 amino acids. The J segment lost 0 bases and the V segment lost 4 bases, leaving 9 bases of the junction unmatched. The CDR3 sequence is CASSYRDRGDYSNQPQHF. In DNA, the CDR3 is TGTGCCAGCAGTTATCGGGACAGGGGCGATTATAGCAATCAGCCCCAGCATTTT.

This chain joins TRBV5-1 and TRBJ1-3; 7 bases fit TRBD1. Germline CDR1 reads SGHRS; CDR2 reads YFSETQ. J gave up 2 bases and V 4 bases, and 9 bases lay outside the gene matches. The CDR3 runs to 16 residues. The CDR3 region is CASSAHQGGTGNTIYF. For the CDR3, the DNA is TGCGCCAGCAGCGCCCATCAGGGGGGAACTGGAAACACCATATATTTT.

The chain joins TRBV5-1 to TRBJ2-5; possible D gene TRBD1, 5 bases. This CDR3 comprises 12 residues. Trimming removed 2 bases from V and 5 bases from J, with 7 bases in between. CDR1 and CDR2 (germline): SGHRS, YFSETQ. The DNA of the CDR3 is TGCGCCAGCAGCTTTCCAGGGGAGACCCAGTACTTC. It encodes CASSFPGETQYF.

This clone was observed a single time. V gene TRBV30 combines with J gene TRBJ2-7, with 9 bases lining up with TRBD1. CDR1 is GTSNPN and CDR2 is SVGIG in the germline V gene (reference sequence). The CDR3 is 12 residues long. The J segment lost 3 bases and the V segment lost 7 bases, leaving 4 bases of the junction unmatched. The CDR3 DNA follows: TGTGCCTTAAACAGGGGGCGCTACGAGCAGTACTTC. Its translation: CALNRGRYEQYF. Full variable domain (rest looked up from reference TRBV30 and TRBJ2-7): SQTIHQWPATLVQPVGSPLSLECTVEGTSNPNLYWYRQAAGRGLQLLFYSVGIGQISSEVPQNLSASRPQDRQFILSSKKLLLSDSGFYLCALNRGRYEQYFGPGTRLTVT.